What follows is one T cell receptor beta chain and its context. The antigen remains unidentified. This entry belongs to a study of blood T cells in healthy people across ages. Across the study: About one barcoded beta molecule per two T cells came from capture by template switching.

Primers used in a second PCR of about 7 to 12 cycles were a sample-barcoded 5' primer and a J-beta primer mix. Each CDR3 protein gets one entry after TCRdb re-called the 5' RACE reads with MiXCR. The data show 850,000 to 1,300,000 distinct CDR3 sequences, 35% to 55% seen once. Each sample had at least 6 million PBMCs isolated. Study-level points and caveats: Investigators treated diversity estimates from one million T cells as underestimates. Samples with more naive T cells showed higher observed beta diversity.

Germline-derived CDR1 and CDR2 are KGHDR and SFDVKD. The CDR3 contains 12 residues. V was pared by 0 bases and J by 7 bases, with 6 bases between. The receptor comes from a woman in her fifties or sixties in good health. This sequence joins TRBV24-1 and TRBJ2-7; no clear D gene. Sequenced input: blood. The CDR3 nucleotides are TGTGCCACCAGTGATTTGAGTATGGAGCAGTACTTC. Translation gives CATSDLSMEQYF.